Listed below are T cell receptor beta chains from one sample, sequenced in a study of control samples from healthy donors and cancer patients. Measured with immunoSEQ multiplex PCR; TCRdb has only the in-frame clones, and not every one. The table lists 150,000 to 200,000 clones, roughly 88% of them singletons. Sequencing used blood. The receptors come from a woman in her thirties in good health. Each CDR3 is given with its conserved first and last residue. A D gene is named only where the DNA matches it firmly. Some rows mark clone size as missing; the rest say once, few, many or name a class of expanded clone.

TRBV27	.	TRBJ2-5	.	CASSSEETQYF	TGTGCCAGCAGTTCCGAAGAGACCCAGTACTTC
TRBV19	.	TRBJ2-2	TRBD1	CASGDRGYTGELFF	TGTGCCAGTGGGGACAGGGGTTACACCGGGGAGCTGTTTTTT
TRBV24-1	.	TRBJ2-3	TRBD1	CATSEAGGAGTDTQYF	TGTGCCACCAGTGAGGCAGGGGGCGCAGGGACAGATACGCAGTATTTT
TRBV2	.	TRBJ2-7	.	CASTVTRPYEQYF	TGTGCCAGCACAGTAACCCGACCCTACGAGCAGTACTTC
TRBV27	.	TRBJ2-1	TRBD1	CATKKGQGNNEQFF	TGTGCCACAAAAAAGGGACAGGGAAATAATGAGCAGTTCTTC
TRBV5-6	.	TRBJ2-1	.	CASSFGGQYNEQFF	TGTGCCAGCAGCTTCGGGGGGCAGTACAATGAGCAGTTCTTC
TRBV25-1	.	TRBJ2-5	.	CASSDSIQETQYF	TGTGCCAGCAGTGACAGTATCCAAGAGACCCAGTACTTC
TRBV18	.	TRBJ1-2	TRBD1	CASSPRPATGYDYGYTF	TGTGCCAGCTCACCACGGCCAGCGACAGGGTATGACTATGGCTACACCTTC
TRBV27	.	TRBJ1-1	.	CASSPTGALSMNTEAFF	TGTGCCAGCAGTCCAACCGGGGCCCTCTCGATGAACACTGAAGCTTTCTTT
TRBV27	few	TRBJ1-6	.	CASSLYPRATDSPLHF	TGTGCCAGCAGTTTATACCCGCGGGCGACTGATTCACCCCTCCACTTT
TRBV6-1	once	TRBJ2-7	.	CASSELGPSYYEQYF	TGTGCCAGCAGTGAATTGGGGCCGTCTTACTACGAGCAGTACTTC
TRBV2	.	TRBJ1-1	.	CASSEVGGNTEAFF	TGTGCCAGCAGTGAGGTCGGGGGGAACACTGAAGCTTTCTTT
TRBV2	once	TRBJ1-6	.	CASSEALPSPLHF	TGTGCCAGCAGTGAAGCGCTCCCATCACCCCTCCACTTT
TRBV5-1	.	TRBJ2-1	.	CASSLVGGPGNEQFF	TGCGCCAGCAGCTTGGTTGGGGGGCCGGGGAATGAGCAGTTCTTC
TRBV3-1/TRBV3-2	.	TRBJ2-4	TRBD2	CASSHLAGGGLAKNIQYF	TGTGCCAGCAGCCACTTAGCGGGAGGAGGATTGGCCAAAAACATTCAGTACTTC
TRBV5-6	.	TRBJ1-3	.	CASSLAGYSGNTIYF	TGTGCCAGCAGCTTGGCGGGGTACTCTGGAAACACCATATATTTT
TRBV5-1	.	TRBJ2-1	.	CASSIRLPPYNEQFF	TGCGCCAGCAGCATACGACTACCCCCATACAATGAGCAGTTCTTC
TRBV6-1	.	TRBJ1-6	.	CASSESGFRNSPLHF	TGTGCCAGCAGTGAATCCGGGTTTCGTAATTCACCCCTCCACTTT
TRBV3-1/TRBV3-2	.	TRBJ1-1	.	CASRTRDSEAFF	TGTGCCAGCAGAACCCGGGACTCTGAAGCTTTCTTT
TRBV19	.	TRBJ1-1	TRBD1	CASISFGQGDTEAFF	TGTGCCAGTATCTCGTTTGGACAGGGAGACACTGAAGCTTTCTTT
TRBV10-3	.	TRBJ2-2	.	CAISQGGTGELFF	TGTGCCATCAGCCAGGGGGGGACCGGGGAGCTGTTTTTT
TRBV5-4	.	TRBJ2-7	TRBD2	CASTGLGTSGAYEQYF	TGTGCCAGCACCGGACTTGGGACTAGCGGGGCCTACGAGCAGTACTTC
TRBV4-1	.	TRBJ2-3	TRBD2	CASSQEMASGGRADTQYF	TGCGCCAGCAGCCAAGAGATGGCTAGCGGGGGACGGGCAGATACGCAGTATTTT
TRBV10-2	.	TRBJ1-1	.	CASNNPGQGGTEAFF	TGCGCCAGCAATAATCCGGGACAAGGGGGGACTGAAGCTTTCTTT
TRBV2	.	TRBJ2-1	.	CASRRDYNEQFF	TGTGCCAGCAGACGGGACTACAATGAGCAGTTCTTC
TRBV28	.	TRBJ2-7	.	CASSFVKGGEQYF	TGTGCCAGCAGTTTTGTAAAGGGGGGGGAGCAGTACTTC
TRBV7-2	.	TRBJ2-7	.	CASSLTGGTSYEQYF	TGTGCCAGCAGCTTAACCGGCGGGACTTCCTACGAGCAGTACTTC
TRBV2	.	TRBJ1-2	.	CASSERADGRGVNGYTF	TGTGCCAGCAGTGAGAGGGCCGATGGGAGGGGGGTTAATGGCTACACCTTC
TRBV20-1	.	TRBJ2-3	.	CSGITDTQYF	TGCAGTGGGATTACAGATACGCAGTATTTT
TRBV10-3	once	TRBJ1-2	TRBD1	CATLRDSDAWGYTF	TGTGCCACCCTCCGGGACAGCGACGCTTGGGGCTACACCTTC
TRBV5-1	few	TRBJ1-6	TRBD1	CASSSTGNSPLHF	TGCGCCAGCAGCTCGACAGGGAATTCACCCCTCCACTTT
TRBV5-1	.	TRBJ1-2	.	CASSGTRGGYGYTF	TGCGCCAGCAGCGGAACCCGCGGAGGGTACGGCTACACCTTC
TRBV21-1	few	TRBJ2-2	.	CASSKEVRRPNTGELFF	TGTGCCAGCAGCAAAGAAGTTCGGCGACCGAACACCGGGGAGCTGTTTTTT
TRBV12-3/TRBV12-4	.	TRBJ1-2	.	CASSLGSGDGYTF	TGTGCCAGCAGTTTAGGCTCAGGGGATGGCTACACCTTC
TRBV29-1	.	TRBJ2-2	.	CSVKPQGSTGELFF	TGCAGCGTTAAGCCTCAGGGGAGCACCGGGGAGCTGTTTTTT
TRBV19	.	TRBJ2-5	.	CASSIVGDMRLGKTQYF	TGTGCCAGTAGTATAGTGGGGGATATGCGATTGGGAAAGACCCAGTACTTC
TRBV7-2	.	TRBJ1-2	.	CASSLGTGLGYGYTF	TGTGCCAGCAGCTTAGGAACAGGGTTAGGGTATGGCTACACCTTC
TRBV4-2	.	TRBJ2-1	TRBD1	CASSHQQGLGGNEQFF	TGTGCCAGCAGCCACCAACAGGGGTTGGGCGGCAATGAGCAGTTCTTC
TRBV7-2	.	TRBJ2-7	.	CASSLGSPGDEQYF	TGTGCCAGCAGCTTAGGTTCACCAGGCGATGAGCAGTACTTC
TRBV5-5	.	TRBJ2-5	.	CASSYQETQYF	TGTGCCAGCAGCTACCAAGAGACCCAGTACTTC
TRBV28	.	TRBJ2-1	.	CASSSREQFF	TGTGCCAGCAGTTCGAGAGAGCAGTTCTTC
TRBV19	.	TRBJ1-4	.	CASSITTNEKLFF	TGTGCCAGTAGTATCACAACTAATGAAAAACTGTTTTTT
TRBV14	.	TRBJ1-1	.	CASSQERGRNTEAFF	TGTGCCAGCAGCCAAGAGAGGGGACGGAACACTGAAGCTTTCTTT
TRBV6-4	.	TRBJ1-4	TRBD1	CASSDSGTGNEKLFF	TGTGCCAGCAGTGACTCCGGGACAGGGAATGAAAAACTGTTTTTT
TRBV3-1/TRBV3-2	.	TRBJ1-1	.	CASSQGTANTEAFF	TGTGCCAGCAGCCAAGGGACAGCGAACACTGAAGCTTTCTTT
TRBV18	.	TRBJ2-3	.	CASSPPFREFADTQYF	TGTGCCAGCTCACCACCTTTCAGGGAATTCGCAGATACGCAGTATTTT
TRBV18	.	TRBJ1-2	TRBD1	CASSLSGQGENYGYTF	TGTGCCAGCTCCCTCTCAGGACAGGGGGAGAACTATGGCTACACCTTC
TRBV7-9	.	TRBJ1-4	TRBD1	CASSGLTGGTIEKLFF	TGTGCCAGCAGCGGACTCACAGGGGGTACAATCGAAAAACTGTTTTTT
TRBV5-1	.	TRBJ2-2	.	CASSLGWTGELFF	TGCGCCAGCAGCTTGGGTTGGACCGGGGAGCTGTTTTTT